Shown below are 10 T cell receptor beta chains from a single sample sequenced in a study of T cell responses to AZD1222 COVID-19 vaccine. Sequenced by immunoSEQ multiplex PCR; TCRdb stores in-frame clones only, minus some. Among over 100,000 clones listed, 86% were seen once. The sample consisted of peripheral blood, taken 28 days after the second dose of the MenACWY control vaccine. These receptors were collected from an adult who received the MenACWY meningococcal vaccine as a control.

This clone appeared once. This CDR3 reads CASSFPGTEETQYF. The CDR3 DNA is TGCGCCAGCAGCTTCCCCGGGACAGAAGAGACCCAGTACTTC. The chain joins TRBV5-1 to TRBJ2-5; 7 nucleotides agree with TRBD1. The CDR3 runs to 14 residues. Looked up from germline, CDR1 is SGHRS and CDR2 is YFSETQ. V gave up 2 bases and J gave up 3 bases; unmatched junction bases: 4.

The V call is TRBV6-1, the J call TRBJ1-1, with 8 bases fitting TRBD1. J was trimmed by 4 bases and V by 3 bases; bases with no gene match: 4. The CDR3 is 14 amino acids. Germline V gives CDR1 MNHNS, CDR2 SASEGT. Here the CDR3 reads CASSEYTGGTEAFF. The CDR3 DNA reads TGTGCCAGCAGTGAGTATACAGGGGGCACTGAAGCTTTCTTT.

The V and J genes are TRBV5-4 and TRBJ2-2; D possibly uses TRBD1 or TRBD2 (5 bases each). Germline lookup yields CDR1 SGHNT and CDR2 YYREEE (reference sequence). This CDR3 spans 17 amino acids. Trimming removed 4 bases at V and 1 base at J, with 17 bases between. CDR3 nucleotide sequence: TGTGCCAGCAGCCGGGGTCAGCCTACAGGGAACACCGGGGAGCTGTTTTTT. Amino acids: CASSRGQPTGNTGELFF.

The chain recombines TRBV6-5 with TRBJ1-2; the match to TRBD1 covers 9 bases. There are 13 residues in the CDR3. Germline CDR1 and CDR2: MNHEY and SVGAGI. Germline trimming cut 8 bases from V and 11 bases from J; bases unmatched to any gene: 12. The chain's CDR3 is CASVTRDRVSYTF. The DNA of the CDR3 is TGTGCCAGCGTTACCCGGGACAGGGTATCTTACACCTTC.

The chain combines TRBV7-9 with TRBJ1-2; 10 nucleotides match TRBD1. This CDR3 region has 14 residues. V lost 3 bases and J lost 7; bases outside the gene matches: 5. The V gene's germline CDR1 is SEHNR and CDR2 FQNEAQ (reference sequence). CDR3 loop: CASSFGDRGGGYTF. The CDR3 nucleotides read TGTGCCAGCAGCTTCGGGGACAGGGGTGGTGGCTACACCTTC.

J is TRBJ1-2 and V is TRBV6-5; 7 positions agree with TRBD1. V lost 2 bases to trimming and J lost 8 bases; unmatched junction nucleotides: 8. The CDR3 is 14 amino acids. Germline CDR1 reads MNHEY; CDR2 reads SVGAGI. The DNA of the CDR3 is TGTGCCAGCAGTTACGGTACAGGGGCTCGGGGCTACACCTTC. The encoded protein is CASSYGTGARGYTF.

The CDR3 loop is CASGLIFRSYEQYF. CDR3 bases: TGTGCTAGTGGTTTGATTTTCCGGTCCTACGAGCAGTACTTC. This rearrangement joins TRBV12-5 to TRBJ2-7, with D hard to call. The CDR3 spans 14 residues. The germline CDR1 and CDR2 sequences are LGHNT and FRNRAP. V was trimmed by 2 bases and J by 1 base, leaving 9 bases between them.

The CDR3 sequence: CASSIKGAGTEAFF. The CDR3 nucleotides read TGTGCCAGTAGTATTAAAGGGGCGGGCACTGAAGCTTTCTTT. This sequence joins TRBV19 and TRBJ1-1, with TRBD1 as a possible D gene (5 bases). V lost 3 bases and J lost 4, with 12 bases in between. The CDR3 loop spans 14 amino acids. CDR1 and CDR2 (germline): LNHDA, SQIVND (reference sequence).

V usage is TRBV9 and J usage is TRBJ2-3; 9 nucleotides line up with TRBD2. V dropped 4 bases and J dropped 4; count of bases not matched to a gene: 10. This CDR3 is built from 16 residues. CDR1 is SGDLS and CDR2 is YYNGEE in the germline V gene. The CDR3 nucleotides read TGTGCCAGCAGCACCAGTGCGGGGGGGCCATCAGATACGCAGTATTTT. Translating gives CASSTSAGGPSDTQYF.

The gene calls are TRBV10-3 and TRBJ1-1; D is unresolved. This CDR3 region has 14 residues. The V and J ends lost 3 bases and 3 bases respectively, with 11 bases between them. Germline V gene sequence: CDR1 ENHRY, CDR2 SYGVKD. This chain's CDR3 is CAISDRTKDTEAFF. CDR3 nucleotide sequence: TGTGCCATCAGTGACAGGACCAAGGACACTGAAGCTTTCTTT.